These 20 T cell receptor beta chains came from one sample sequenced in a study of cytomegalovirus exposure and HLA in healthy donors. Use of 60 Vbeta and 13 Jbeta primers characterized the PCR. The protocol was immunoSEQ multiplex PCR, while the TCRdb copy is restricted to in-frame clones and leaves out a portion. The data contain 150,000 to 250,000 clones, 65% to 80% of them singletons. Specimen: PBMCs. The receptor source for this set is a woman aged 25-40 years in good health and CMV-seropositive.

The genes are TRBV5-1 and TRBJ2-2, with 7 bases fitting TRBD1. Germline V CDR1 and CDR2: SGHRS, YFSETQ. V was pared by 3 bases and J by 0 bases, with 8 bases of the junction left unmatched. CDR3 length: 17 amino acids. The CDR3 protein is CASSSGQNPSNTGELFF. The CDR3 DNA is TGCGCCAGCAGCTCGGGACAGAATCCATCGAACACCGGGGAGCTGTTTTTT. Using reference TRBV5-1 and TRBJ2-2 for the parts outside the CDR3, the full variable domain is KAGVTQTPRYLIKTRGQQVTLSCSPISGHRSVSWYQQTPGQGLQFLFEYFSETQRNKGNFPGRFSGRQFSNSRSEMNVSTLELGDSALYLCASSSGQNPSNTGELFFGEGSRLTVL.

The chain links TRBV9 to TRBJ2-2; D is possibly TRBD1 (5 bases). Germline loops: CDR1 SGDLS, CDR2 YYNGEE. V was shortened by 4 bases and J by 8 bases, with 18 bases between the two germline ends. The CDR3 contains 15 residues. CDR3 sequence: CASSTRGTRVGELFF. CDR3 nucleotide sequence: TGTGCCAGCAGCACAAGGGGAACCCGGGTAGGGGAGCTGTTTTTT.

The chain couples TRBV6-1 to TRBJ1-4; D not resolved. CDR3 size: 17 residues. V lost 2 bases and J 0 bases, leaving 13 bases between the germline ends. CDR1 MNHNS and CDR2 SASEGT come from the germline V gene. The CDR3 sequence is CASSETIVPPTNEKLFF. DNA for the CDR3: TGTGCCAGCAGTGAAACGATAGTCCCACCAACTAATGAAAAACTGTTTTTT.

The chain employs TRBV5-1 and TRBJ2-7; 8 positions agree with TRBD2. J was trimmed by 0 bases and V by 4 bases; bases with no gene match: 9. The CDR3 covers 16 residues. Germline CDR1 is SGHRS and CDR2 is YFSETQ. In DNA, the CDR3 is TGCGCCAGCAGCAGGGCTACTAGCGGAACCTCCTACGAGCAGTACTTC. Translated, it gives CASSRATSGTSYEQYF. Using reference TRBV5-1 and TRBJ2-7 for the parts outside the CDR3, the full variable domain is KAGVTQTPRYLIKTRGQQVTLSCSPISGHRSVSWYQQTPGQGLQFLFEYFSETQRNKGNFPGRFSGRQFSNSRSEMNVSTLELGDSALYLCASSRATSGTSYEQYFGPGTRLTVT.

V and J are TRBV6-6 and TRBJ2-5; TRBD2 aligns across 14 bases. V shed 4 bases and J 5 bases; nucleotides not matched to a gene: 6. The CDR3 covers 16 residues. Germline assignment: CDR1 MNHNY and CDR2 SVGAGI (reference sequence). CDR3 region: CASSLRTSGGWETQYF. The CDR3 bases are TGTGCCAGCAGTTTACGGACTAGCGGGGGGTGGGAGACCCAGTACTTC.

V is TRBV5-8 and J is TRBJ2-1, with TRBD2 matching 13 bases. CDR1 and CDR2 (germline): SGHTS, YDEGEE. With 1 base clipped from V and 6 bases from J, the junction kept 4 bases outside the gene matches. The CDR3 length is 16 residues. The CDR3 region is CASSLLRTSGSNEQFF. As DNA, the CDR3 is TGTGCCAGCAGCTTGTTAAGGACTAGCGGGAGCAATGAGCAGTTCTTC. Together with reference TRBV5-8 and TRBJ2-1, the CDR3 gives the full variable domain: EAGVTQSPTHLIKTRGQQATLRCSPISGHTSVYWYQQALGLGLQFLLWYDEGEERNRGNFPPRFSGRQFPNYSSELNVNALELEDSALYLCASSLLRTSGSNEQFFGPGTRLTVL.

On this clone: The identical CDR3 is also encoded by other nucleotide sequences in the sample. The J gene is TRBJ1-2, the V gene TRBV6-5, with unresolved D. V was clipped by 2 bases and J by 3 bases, with 7 bases between them. This CDR3 has 13 amino acids. Germline assignment: CDR1 MNHEY and CDR2 SVGAGI. CDR3 in amino acids: CASSYGGDYGYTF. The CDR3 DNA follows: TGTGCCAGCAGTTACGGAGGAGACTATGGCTACACCTTC.

The chain carries TRBV18 and TRBJ2-1; 12 bases map to TRBD1. This CDR3 is built from 15 residues. Per the germline V gene, CDR1 is KGHSH and CDR2 is LQKENI. V shed 4 bases, J shed 6 bases, and the junction held 4 bases outside the gene matches. The CDR3 bases are TGTGCCAGCTCACTACGGGACAGGGGGCTCAATGAGCAGTTCTTC. Translating it yields CASSLRDRGLNEQFF.

This chain connects TRBV29-1 to TRBJ2-7; D perhaps matches TRBD2 (6 bases). Per the germline V gene, CDR1 is SQVTM and CDR2 is ANQGSEA. Trimming cost V 1 base and J 9 bases, with 13 bases left between them. There are 12 residues in the CDR3. The CDR3 DNA sequence: TGCAGCGTTGAAGTCGCGGCCGGGGGGCAGTACTTC. This codes for CSVEVAAGGQYF.

The rearrangement links TRBV19 to TRBJ2-1, with 9 bases matching TRBD2. The trim removed 5 bases at V and 5 bases at J, leaving 7 bases unmatched. The CDR3 spans 15 residues. Per germline, CDR1 LNHDA and CDR2 SQIVND (reference sequence). DNA of the CDR3: TGTGCCAGTAGTTGGGCTAGCGGGGAGAACAATGAGCAGTTCTTC. Its translation: CASSWASGENNEQFF.

V and J are TRBV4-3 and TRBJ1-5; D uncertain. Trimming cost V 4 bases and J 6 bases, with 13 bases left between them. Germline lookup yields CDR1 LGHNA and CDR2 YSLEER. This CDR3 region has 14 residues. The CDR3 region is CASSPSLEAQPQHF. Written as DNA, the CDR3 is TGCGCCAGCAGCCCTTCCCTTGAGGCTCAGCCCCAGCATTTT.

The chain recombines TRBV5-4 with TRBJ2-5; D uncertain. The length of the CDR3 is 13 residues. Germline CDR1 is SGHNT and CDR2 is YYREEE (reference sequence). V was trimmed by 0 bases and J by 3 bases, leaving 6 bases between them. The CDR3 coding sequence is TGTGCCAGCAGCTTGGGACAAGAAGAGACCCAGTACTTC. Translation: CASSLGQEETQYF.

For the CDR3, the DNA is TGTGCCAGCAGGCAGGGAGGGGGTTATGGCTACACCTTC. Amino acids: CASRQGGGYGYTF. The V call is TRBV6-5, the J call TRBJ1-2, with D possibly TRBD1 on 6 matching bases. Germline V lookup: CDR1 MNHEY, CDR2 SVGAGI. The CDR3 consists of 13 residues. Trimming removed 6 bases from V and 5 bases from J, with 13 bases in between.

The chain joins TRBV7-8 to TRBJ2-3; possibly TRBD2 for D (6 bases). V gave up 5 bases and J gave up 3 bases, with 18 bases separating them. This CDR3 has 16 residues. Germline V gives CDR1 SGHVS, CDR2 FQNEAQ. The CDR3 sequence: CASSALPRGMTDTQYF. The CDR3 DNA sequence: TGTGCCAGCAGCGCCCTTCCCCGGGGGATGACAGATACGCAGTATTTT.

This chain links TRBV6-1 with TRBJ1-3; D possibly corresponds to TRBD1 (5 bases). Deletions cut 2 bases from V and 11 bases from J, with 10 bases between. The germline gives CDR1 MNHNS, CDR2 SASEGT. The CDR3 totals 12 residues. The CDR3 DNA reads as TGTGCCAGCAGTGAATGGGGCGCGGCCATATATTTT. Its translation is CASSEWGAAIYF.

The chain employs TRBV25-1 and TRBJ2-3, with D uncertain. The germline gives CDR1 MGHDK, CDR2 SYGVNS. V lost 4 bases, J lost 3 bases, and 5 bases lay in between. The CDR3 has 12 amino acids. The CDR3 here is CASSANTDTQYF. CDR3 sequence (DNA): TGTGCCAGCAGTGCAAATACAGATACGCAGTATTTT.

In this sample, this clone turned up once. This sequence joins TRBV27 and TRBJ2-2; D gene uncertain. Germline values: CDR1 MNHEY, CDR2 SMNVEV (reference sequence). The CDR3 runs 13 residues. The V gene lost 0 bases and the J gene lost 4 bases, with 3 bases spanning the gap. CDR3 coding DNA: TGTGCCAGCAGTTTATCGCGCACCGGGGAGCTGTTTTTT. Translating it yields CASSLSRTGELFF.

The chain uses TRBV5-5 and TRBJ1-2; TRBD1 aligns across 9 bases. The V gene's germline CDR1 is SGHKS and CDR2 YYEKEE (reference sequence). The CDR3 totals 15 residues. V dropped 4 bases and J dropped 4; count of bases not matched to a gene: 8. The CDR3 sequence is CASSQPGQGIYGYTF. The DNA for the CDR3 is TGTGCCAGCAGCCAACCGGGACAGGGAATCTATGGCTACACCTTC.

The CDR3 region is CASSREGTQYF. CDR3 DNA sequence: TGTGCCAGCAGCCGAGAGGGGACCCAGTACTTC. This chain joins TRBV11-2 and TRBJ2-5; perhaps TRBD2 as D (5 bases). V was pared by 5 bases and J by 7 bases, with 8 bases between. The germline CDR1 and CDR2 sequences are SGHAT and FQNNGV. There are 11 residues in the CDR3.

The chain is built from TRBV28 and TRBJ2-3; TRBD2 matches at 8 bases. Germline V gene sequence: CDR1 MDHEN, CDR2 SYDVKM. The CDR3 consists of 15 residues. Unmatched junction bases numbered 11, after V lost 5 bases and J lost 7 bases. The CDR3 DNA reads TGTGCCAGCAGTATACGTGCAGGACTAGCAAATACGCAGTATTTT. Amino acid sequence: CASSIRAGLANTQYF.